The 13 T cell receptor beta chains presented below share a single source sample, sequenced in a study of CD8+ T cells in alopecia areata. Treatment specified: oral pan-JAK inhibitor, 5-10 mg twice daily. Reverse transcribed after extraction, RNA yielded cDNA as the sequencing template. The protocol was immunoSEQ multiplex PCR, while the TCRdb copy is restricted to in-frame clones and leaves out a portion. The sample has some 100,000 clones, about three fifths seen once. The input for sequencing was CD8+ T cells sorted from blood, taken at week 4, from a patient treated with tofacitinib. Receptors originate from a human donor with alopecia areata.

The chain recombines TRBV7-8 with TRBJ2-5; TRBD1 or TRBD2 may be the D gene (5 bases each). The germline gives CDR1 SGHVS, CDR2 FQNEAQ. The CDR3 has 15 amino acids. Trimming cost V 5 bases and J 5 bases, with 18 bases left between them. CDR3 sequence reads: CASSLAPGWGETQYF. The DNA of the CDR3 is TGTGCCAGCAGCCTCGCCCCGGGATGGGGGGAGACCCAGTACTTC.

The chain combines TRBV19 with TRBJ2-1; D is unclear. Germline V gives CDR1 LNHDA, CDR2 SQIVND (reference sequence). The CDR3 covers 13 residues. Trimming cost V 3 bases and J 8 bases, with 11 bases left between them. In nucleotides, the CDR3 is TGTGCCAGTAGTATGGCCCCCCTGCATGAGCAGTTCTTC. It codes for CASSMAPLHEQFF.

This clone was detected only a few times. The chain employs TRBV7-2 and TRBJ2-7; weak D call: TRBD2 (6 bases). Deletions cut 5 bases from V and 1 base from J, with 18 bases between. The CDR3 has 16 amino acids. Per germline, CDR1 SGHTA and CDR2 FQGNSA. The CDR3 spells CASSSQGAEGSYEQYF. CDR3 sequence (DNA): TGTGCCAGCAGCAGTCAGGGAGCGGAGGGGTCCTACGAGCAGTACTTC.

V and J are TRBV6-5 and TRBJ2-5; 11 nucleotides line up with TRBD2. The CDR3 extends over 16 amino acids. The germline gives CDR1 MNHEY, CDR2 SVGAGI. With V trimmed by 2 bases and J by 5 bases, 7 bases remained unmatched. The CDR3 sequence is CASSYGLTSGAETQYF. The CDR3 DNA reads TGTGCCAGCAGTTACGGCCTGACTAGCGGGGCGGAGACCCAGTACTTC.

The chain combines TRBV7-2 with TRBJ1-6; D gene ambiguous. V was cut by 1 base and J by 10 bases, with 8 bases left in between. CDR1 is SGHTA, CDR2 FQGNSA, per germline. CDR3 length: 13 amino acids. The DNA of the CDR3 is TGTGCCAGCAGCTTAGTTACATCGTCACCCCTCCACTTT. This sequence encodes CASSLVTSSPLHF.

This chain uses TRBV7-2 with TRBJ1-1; D unresolved. V lost 3 bases, J lost 6 bases, and 8 bases lay in between. Germline assignment: CDR1 SGHTA and CDR2 FQGNSA. The CDR3 consists of 12 residues. CDR3 coding DNA: TGTGCCAGCAGCTTCACAGCTTCTGAAGCTTTCTTT. Its protein is CASSFTASEAFF.

The rearrangement uses TRBV25-1 and TRBJ1-2; D is uncertain. The CDR3 totals 12 residues. The V and J ends lost 7 bases and 5 bases respectively, with 11 bases between them. The germline gives CDR1 MGHDK, CDR2 SYGVNS. The chain's CDR3 is CASTQNEYGYTF. In DNA, the CDR3 is TGTGCCAGCACCCAAAATGAGTATGGCTACACCTTC.

V gene TRBV5-1 combines with J gene TRBJ1-6; tentative D call: TRBD1 (5 bases). Germline lookup yields CDR1 SGHRS and CDR2 YFSETQ. The length of the CDR3 is 16 residues. Trimming shortened V by 2 bases and J by 3 bases, and 12 bases separated the two germline ends. The DNA of the CDR3 is TGCGCCAGCAGCTTAGGGGTACCTGACTATAATTCACCCCTCCACTTT. This codes for CASSLGVPDYNSPLHF.

V usage is TRBV29-1 and J usage is TRBJ2-1, with TRBD2 matching 9 bases. The CDR3 length is 13 residues. Germline loops: CDR1 SQVTM, CDR2 ANQGSEA. Trimming cost V 7 bases and J 5 bases; bases outside gene matches: 6. In DNA form, the CDR3 reads TGCAGCGCCGCGGGGGGGGCCCACAATGAGCAGTTCTTC. Amino acid sequence: CSAAGGAHNEQFF.

The chain combines TRBV15 with TRBJ2-1; D tentatively reads TRBD1 or TRBD2 (6 bases each). Germline CDR1 is LNHNV and CDR2 is YYDKDF (reference sequence). The CDR3 has 15 amino acids. V lost 2 bases and J lost 3, with 11 bases in between. Written as DNA, the CDR3 is TGTGCCACCAGCAGATCGAGGGGGGACTACAATGAGCAGTTCTTC. This gives the protein CATSRSRGDYNEQFF.

This clone was counted only a few times. The chain recombines TRBV30 with TRBJ1-1; D is unresolved. Between the trimmed V and J ends, which lost 1 base and 4 bases, there was a span of 10 bases. The germline CDR1 and CDR2 sequences are GTSNPN and SVGIG (reference sequence). There are 13 residues in the CDR3. The CDR3, as DNA: TGTGCCTGGAGTGCGATGGCGAGCACTGAAGCTTTCTTT. Translating gives CAWSAMASTEAFF. The full variable domain, with the rest looked up from reference TRBV30 and TRBJ1-1, is SQTIHQWPATLVQPVGSPLSLECTVEGTSNPNLYWYRQAAGRGLQLLFYSVGIGQISSEVPQNLSASRPQDRQFILSSKKLLLSDSGFYLCAWSAMASTEAFFGQGTRLTVV.

V and J are TRBV29-1 and TRBJ2-7; D is possibly TRBD1 or TRBD2 (5 bases each). Germline V gene sequence: CDR1 SQVTM, CDR2 ANQGSEA. The CDR3 contains 13 residues. V lost 0 bases to trimming and J lost 7 bases, with 13 bases between them. CDR3 coding DNA: TGCAGCGTTGAAGATATAACGGGGCGGGAGCAGTACTTC. Its protein product is CSVEDITGREQYF.

V gene TRBV28 combines with J gene TRBJ2-1; TRBD1 matches at 10 bases. Trimming at V came to 3 bases and at J to 16 bases, leaving 9 bases not matched to a gene. Germline V lookup: CDR1 MDHEN, CDR2 SYDVKM. The length of the CDR3 is 13 residues. The CDR3 coding sequence is TGTGCCAGCAGTTTGGGCCCGGGACAGGGGCTATTCTTC. Translation gives CASSLGPGQGLFF.